This paragraph reports one T cell receptor (beta chain). The antigen is undetermined. The data were taken from a study of T cells after yellow fever vaccination. About the research overall: Each low-cell-number fraction was prepared by means of SMART-Seq v4 Ultra Low Input.

General observations from the study: Boosting was followed by the reappearance of most primary-vaccination clones (approximately 95% CD4, around 86% CD8).

5'RACE template switching produced TCR cDNA carrying a universal primer site and UMIs. Using its own MiXCR run on the 5' RACE reads, TCRdb lists one record per CDR3 protein. The top ten clones hold around 15% of a sample with about 500,000 distinct CDR3 sequences, roughly 17% of them seen once. This receptor was identified in a man between 18 and 29 years old who received the YFV17D yellow fever vaccine. This specimen consisted of PBMCs, obtained 5 to 6 days after the first yellow fever vaccination.

CDR3 region: CASSPLAGLADTQYF. The CDR3 region has the DNA TGTGCCAGCTCACCACTAGCCGGGTTGGCAGATACGCAGTATTTT. The J gene is TRBJ2-3, the V gene TRBV18; D is uncertain. Germline V gives CDR1 KGHSH, CDR2 LQKENI. This CDR3 is 15 amino acids long. V lost 1 base and J 4 bases, leaving 12 bases between the germline ends.